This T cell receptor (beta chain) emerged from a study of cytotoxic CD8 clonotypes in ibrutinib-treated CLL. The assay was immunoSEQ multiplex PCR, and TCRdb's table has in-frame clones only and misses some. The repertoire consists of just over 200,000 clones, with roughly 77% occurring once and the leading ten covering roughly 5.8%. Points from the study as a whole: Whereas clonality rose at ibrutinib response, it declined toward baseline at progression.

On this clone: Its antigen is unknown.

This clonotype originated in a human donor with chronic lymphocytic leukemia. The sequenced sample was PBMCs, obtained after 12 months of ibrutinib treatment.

CDR3 loop: CAISHQGAGETQYF. CDR3 in DNA: TGTGCCATCAGTCATCAGGGGGCTGGGGAGACCCAGTACTTC. The chain uses TRBV10-3 and TRBJ2-5, with 8 nucleotides matching TRBD1. CDR3 length equals 14 residues. The germline CDR1 and CDR2 sequences are ENHRY and SYGVKD. V was pared by 5 bases and J by 5 bases, with 7 bases of the junction left unmatched.